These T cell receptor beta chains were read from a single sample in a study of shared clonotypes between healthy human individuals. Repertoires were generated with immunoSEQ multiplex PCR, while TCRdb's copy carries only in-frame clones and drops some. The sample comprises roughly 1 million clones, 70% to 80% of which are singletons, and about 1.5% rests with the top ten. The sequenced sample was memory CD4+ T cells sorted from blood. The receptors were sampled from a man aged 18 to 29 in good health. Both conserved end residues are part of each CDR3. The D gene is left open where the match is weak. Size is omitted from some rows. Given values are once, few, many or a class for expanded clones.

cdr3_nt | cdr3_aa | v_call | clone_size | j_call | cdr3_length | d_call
TGTGCCAGCAGTTGGGGGACAGGGAACCGGCGGGACACTGAAGCTTTCTTT | CASSWGTGNRRDTEAFF | TRBV27 | few | TRBJ1-1 | 17 | TRBD1
TGTGCCAGCAGTGAAGCAACTACACCTCTTGAGACCCAGTACTTC | CASSEATTPLETQYF | TRBV6-1 | . | TRBJ2-5 | 15 | .
TGTGCCACCTCACGACAGGGCGATCTCTATGGCTACACCTTC | CATSRQGDLYGYTF | TRBV19 | . | TRBJ1-2 | 14 | TRBD1
TGTGCCAGCAGCGTCGGGGACAGAACTAATGAAAAACTGTTTTTT | CASSVGDRTNEKLFF | TRBV7-6 | . | TRBJ1-4 | 15 | TRBD1
TGCGCCAGCAGCAATCTACTTGACACTGAAGCTTTCTTT | CASSNLLDTEAFF | TRBV5-1 | . | TRBJ1-1 | 13 | .
TGTGCCAGCTCACGACGGCCCCCTGGGGACGGTTTAGGCAACTACGAGCAGTACTTC | CASSRRPPGDGLGNYEQYF | TRBV18 | . | TRBJ2-7 | 19 | .
TGTGCCAGCAGCGAAACGGGAATCGGGACTAGCGGGACCGGGGAGCTGTTTTTT | CASSETGIGTSGTGELFF | TRBV11-3 | . | TRBJ2-2 | 18 | TRBD2
TGTGCCAGCAGTCTTTACAACTATGGCTACACCTTC | CASSLYNYGYTF | TRBV28 | . | TRBJ1-2 | 12 | .
TGCAGTGCCCGGCCGGGGGGGAAACTGTTTTTT | CSARPGGKLFF | TRBV20-1 | . | TRBJ1-4 | 11 | .
TGTGCCAGCAGCATGAACAGGGGCAATCAGCCCCAGCATTTT | CASSMNRGNQPQHF | TRBV7-8 | . | TRBJ1-5 | 14 | .
TGTGCCAGCTCACCAAGCGCACCAGGGTCGGGCACTGAAGCTTTCTTT | CASSPSAPGSGTEAFF | TRBV18 | . | TRBJ1-1 | 16 | .
TGTGCCAGCCACGGGACAGGGGGATTGTTTGATCGCTACACCTTC | CASHGTGGLFDRYTF | TRBV6-1 | . | TRBJ1-2 | 15 | TRBD1
TGTGCCAGCAGCCCCCTCGGGCGGGAGGGCCTCAATGAGCAGTTCTTC | CASSPLGREGLNEQFF | TRBV7-9 | . | TRBJ2-1 | 16 | TRBD2
TGTGCCAGCAGTGAAGGATTATCCTATGGCTACACCTTC | CASSEGLSYGYTF | TRBV6-1 | . | TRBJ1-2 | 13 | .
TGTGCCAGCAGTTCGCCTTCCAAAGGGGGCGGTGGCTACACCTTC | CASSSPSKGGGGYTF | TRBV27 | . | TRBJ1-2 | 15 | TRBD1
TGTGCCATCAGTGAGTCCGGGGGGTTTACCTACGAGCAGTACTTC | CAISESGGFTYEQYF | TRBV10-3 | . | TRBJ2-7 | 15 | TRBD2
TGTGCCAGCAGTTTATCGGGACAGCGTATCTATAGCAATCAGCCCCAGCATTTT | CASSLSGQRIYSNQPQHF | TRBV28 | . | TRBJ1-5 | 18 | TRBD1
TGTGCCAGCTCACCATTGGGGCTTTCTAACAATGAGCAGTTCTTC | CASSPLGLSNNEQFF | TRBV18 | few | TRBJ2-1 | 15 | .
TGTGCCAGCAGTTTTAGCTACGAGCAGTACTTC | CASSFSYEQYF | TRBV6-5 | . | TRBJ2-7 | 11 | .
TGTGCCAGCAGCTGGTGGGGGGCGGAGGGCTACACCTTC | CASSWWGAEGYTF | TRBV5-6 | once | TRBJ1-2 | 13 | .
TGTGCCAGCTCACCACGGTTAAGTGGGCGGGGGCAGGTCACTGAAGCTTTCTTT | CASSPRLSGRGQVTEAFF | TRBV18 | . | TRBJ1-1 | 18 | .